This T cell receptor (beta chain) was recorded in a study of blood T cell repertoires in COVID-19 (dated by TCRdb to about 2020). Background on the whole study: The collaborator samples originated in the United States, Italy and Spain and spanned the acute and convalescent phases of COVID-19. A freely available public database, intended as a resource for researchers studying the immune response to SARS-CoV-2, is where the repertoires were released. Where available, HLA class I and class II types were obtained from metadata supplied by the sample provider rather than from assay-based typing. Nearly every sample came with metadata listing a de-identified subject ID, COVID-19 status, age in years and sex. The dataset comprised deeply sampled blood TCRbeta repertoires from subjects exposed to, actively infected with, or recovered from COVID-19. Samples were obtained from the ongoing ImmuneRACE study (first 160 participants) and from about 1,300 subjects provided by 6 global collaborators. The material from the prospective study consisted of cDNA or gDNA derived from T cells, B-cell-depleted T cells, or PBMCs.

Beyond this particular receptor, the publication reports: The quantity of clinical and demographic metadata differed by source and by participant and was supplied without curation.

Turning to this clone: No cognate antigen has been identified for it. No base quality information exists; no much larger clone differs at one position.

From the cysteine through the phenylalanine, the CDR3 covers 14 amino acids. Only the CDR3 DNA is retained, 42 bases long and in frame from the first base. The germline V gene encodes CDR1 SGHAT and CDR2 FQNNGV. A distance of 12 bases separates the germline ends of V and J, which lose 6 bases and 1 base respectively. The immunoSEQ Assay, a bias-controlled multiplex PCR, was used to amplify TCRbeta CDR3 regions from genomic DNA. The paper's data handling went like this. Nucleated cell counts per sample were estimated from amplification of reference gene primers within the assay. To quantify the absolute abundance of each unique TCRbeta CDR3 rearrangement, sequence reads were collapsed and filtered. For each sample, productive Simpson clonality was calculated as the square root of Simpson's diversity index over productive rearrangements. TCRdb stores this immuneACCESS table with in-frame sequences only. Part of the clones is absent; in the studies checked, under half of the shortfall reflects unresolved V genes, and no reason is known for the rest. Clone size and V and J calls were adopted from that table, with D and trimming inferred from the DNA. Within this sample are approximately 200,000 clones, with 75% to 90% of them counted one time only. The ten most abundant clones make up over 2% of the sample.

Participants in the prospective study were enrolled through a virtual design, were aged about 18 to 89 years, and lived in 24 United States geographic areas. In the prospective study, participants were assigned to cohorts based on the clinical history participants reported in a screening survey and a study questionnaire. In the prospective study, whole blood, serum and a nasopharyngeal or oropharyngeal swab were collected from each participant by mobile phlebotomists. Additional blood draws and questionnaires over an approximately 2-month period could optionally be provided by prospective study participants. Before DNA extraction, prospective study blood samples were shipped either frozen or at room temperature.

Sequenced input: PBMCs or T cells enriched from blood (not recorded which). Recombination linked TRBV11-2 to TRBJ1-1, and perhaps TRBD1 as D gene, on 5 matching bases. This sequence was found in a woman in her thirties or forties with acute COVID-19. At the DNA level, the sequence is TGTGCCAGCAGTACGCAACAGGCGAACACTGAAGCTTTCTTT. This sequence encodes CASSTQQANTEAFF. The reference TRBV11-2 and TRBJ1-1 proteins fill in what lies around the CDR3, so the full variable domain reads EAGVAQSPRYKIIEKRQSVAFWCNPISGHATLYWYQQILGQGPKLLIQFQNNGVVDDSQLPKDRFSAERLKGVDSTLKIQPAKLEDSAVYLCASSTQQANTEAFFGQGTRLTVV.